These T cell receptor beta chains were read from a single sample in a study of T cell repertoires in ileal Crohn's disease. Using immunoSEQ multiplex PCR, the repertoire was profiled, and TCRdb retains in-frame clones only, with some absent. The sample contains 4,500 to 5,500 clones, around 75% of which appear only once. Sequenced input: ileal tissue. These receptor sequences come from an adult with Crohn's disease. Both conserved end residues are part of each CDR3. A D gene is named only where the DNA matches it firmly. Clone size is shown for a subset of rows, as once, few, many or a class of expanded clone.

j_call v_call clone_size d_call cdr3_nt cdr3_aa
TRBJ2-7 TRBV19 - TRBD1 TGTGCCGCCTCCCGAGGACAGGGTAACGAGCAGTACTTC CAASRGQGNEQYF
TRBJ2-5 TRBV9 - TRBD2 TGTGCCAGCAGCGTAGGTCCCGGGGGGGAGGAGACCCAGTACTTC CASSVGPGGEETQYF
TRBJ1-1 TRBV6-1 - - TGTGCCAGCAGTCGGAAGCAGGACACTGAAGCTTTCTTT CASSRKQDTEAFF
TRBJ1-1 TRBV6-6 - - TGTGCCAGCAGCCAAACAGCTGAAGCTTTCTTT CASSQTAEAFF
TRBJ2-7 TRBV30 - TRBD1 TGTGCCTGGAGTCAGACGGGGACAGGGGGAAGGGAGCAGTACTTC CAWSQTGTGGREQYF
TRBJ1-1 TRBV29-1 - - TGCAGCGTTAGTGTATCGGGGTCTGAAGCTTTCTTT CSVSVSGSEAFF
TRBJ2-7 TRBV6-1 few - TGTGCCAGCAGCGCGATCTACGAGCAGTACTTC CASSAIYEQYF
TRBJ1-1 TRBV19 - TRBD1 TGTGCCAGTAGTCGACAGGGGGCAGGCACTGAAGCTTTCTTT CASSRQGAGTEAFF
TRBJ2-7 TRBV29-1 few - TGCAGCGTTGTTAGGAGAGGCGAGCAGTACTTC CSVVRRGEQYF
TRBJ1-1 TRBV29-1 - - TGCAGCGTTGATGGAGGGAACACTGAAGCTTTCTTT CSVDGGNTEAFF
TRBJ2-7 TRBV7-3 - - TGTGCCAGCAGCCTTCTAACCGCGGGGTTGGGCGAGCAGTACTTC CASSLLTAGLGEQYF
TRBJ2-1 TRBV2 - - TGTGCCAGCAGACCCCGGGCCAACAATGAGCAGTTCTTC CASRPRANNEQFF
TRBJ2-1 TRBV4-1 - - TGCGCCAGCAGCCAAGATAGGACTACTAACAATGAGCAGTTCTTC CASSQDRTTNNEQFF
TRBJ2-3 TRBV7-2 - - TGTGCCAGCAGCTTCAACGGCTACAACACAGATACGCAGTATTTT CASSFNGYNTDTQYF
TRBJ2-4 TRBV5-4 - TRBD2 TGTGCCAGCAGCTCAACTAGCGCCTACCTTCTGGCTAAAAACATTCAGTACTTC CASSSTSAYLLAKNIQYF
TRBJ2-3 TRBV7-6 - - TGTGCCAGCAGCCCAGACTGGGGGGATACGCAGTATTTT CASSPDWGDTQYF
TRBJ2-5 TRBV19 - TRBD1 TGTGCCACCAGTATAGGGGGCCGGGTCACCCAGTACTTC CATSIGGRVTQYF
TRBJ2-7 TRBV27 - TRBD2 TGTGCCAGCAGTTTATCGTCGCTTGCAGTGGCGGGGGAGGGGAGCGAGCAGTACTTC CASSLSSLAVAGEGSEQYF
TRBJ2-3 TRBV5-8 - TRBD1 TGTGCCAGCAGCAAACAGGGGGCGATTTCGGATACGCAGTATTTT CASSKQGAISDTQYF
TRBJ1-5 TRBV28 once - TGTGCCAGCAGTTCGGGGGGGGTGAGCAATCAGCCCCAGCATTTT CASSSGGVSNQPQHF
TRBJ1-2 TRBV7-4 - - TGTGCCAGCAGCTTAAGCGGGGTATCTGGCTACACCTTC CASSLSGVSGYTF
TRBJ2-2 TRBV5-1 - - TGCGCCAGCAGCTTGAGGCTGAAGGGGAACACCGGGGAGCTGTTTTTT CASSLRLKGNTGELFF
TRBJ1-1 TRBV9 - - TGTGCCAGCAGCGACCATAACACTGAAGCTTTCTTT CASSDHNTEAFF
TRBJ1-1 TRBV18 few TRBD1 TGTGCCAGCTCACCACAGTATGGGACAGTGAACACTGAAGCTTTCTTT CASSPQYGTVNTEAFF
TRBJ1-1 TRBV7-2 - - TGTGCCAGCAGCTCAGCGGGTGGGCAGGGCACTGAAGCTTTCTTT CASSSAGGQGTEAFF
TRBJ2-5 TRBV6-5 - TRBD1 TGTGCCAGCAGTTACCGTCAGGGGGTTCGGGAGACCCAGTACTTC CASSYRQGVRETQYF
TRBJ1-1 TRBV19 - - TGTGCCAGTAGTACCACCGACAGGCGGAACACTGAAGCTTTCTTT CASSTTDRRNTEAFF
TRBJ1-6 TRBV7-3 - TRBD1 TGTGCCAGCAGCTTCGACAGGGGAAATTCACCCCTCCACTTT CASSFDRGNSPLHF
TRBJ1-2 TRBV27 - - TGTGCCAGCAGTTTATCTCGTCGGGGAAACTATGGCTACACCTTC CASSLSRRGNYGYTF
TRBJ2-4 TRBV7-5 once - TGTGCCAGCAACAGGAAAAACATTCAGTACTTC CASNRKNIQYF
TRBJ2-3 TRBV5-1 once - TGCGCCAGCAGGCCCACGGGGGCTACCACAGATACGCAGTATTTT CASRPTGATTDTQYF
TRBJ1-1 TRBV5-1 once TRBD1 TGCGCCAGCAGCTTTCAGGGGGGTACTGAAGCTTTCTTT CASSFQGGTEAFF
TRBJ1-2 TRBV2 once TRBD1 TGTGCCAGCAGAGACAGGGGGCCGACGATTATCTATGGAGGCTACACCTTC CASRDRGPTIIYGGYTF
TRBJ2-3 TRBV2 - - TGTGCCAGCAGACGGGAGTCAGATACGCAGTATTTT CASRRESDTQYF
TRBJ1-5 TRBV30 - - TGTGCCTGGAGTTCCTCGGCCTCGCTATACGGGGGGGCGAATCAGCCCCAGCATTTT CAWSSSASLYGGANQPQHF
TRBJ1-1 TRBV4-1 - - TGCGCCAGCAGCCAAGATAGAGCCCCGTTGGGCACTGAAGCTTTCTTT CASSQDRAPLGTEAFF
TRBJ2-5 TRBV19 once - TGTGCCAGTAGCCCAGACTATTACCAAGAGACCCAGTACTTC CASSPDYYQETQYF
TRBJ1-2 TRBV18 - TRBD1 TGTGCCAGCTCACCACCGGACAGGGATTCCTATGGCTACACCTTC CASSPPDRDSYGYTF
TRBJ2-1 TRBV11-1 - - TGTGCCAGCAGCTTAAAAAGAATATTGGGGAATGAGCAGTTCTTC CASSLKRILGNEQFF
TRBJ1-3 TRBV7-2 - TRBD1 TGTGCCAGCAGCCCCCGGGACAGGGACTCTGGAAACACCATATATTTT CASSPRDRDSGNTIYF
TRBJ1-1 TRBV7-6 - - TGTGCCAGCAGTCGAGCGGAGAACACTGAAGCTTTCTTT CASSRAENTEAFF
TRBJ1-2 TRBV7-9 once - TGTGCCAGCACCCTTCGGGTGGATGGCTACACCTTC CASTLRVDGYTF
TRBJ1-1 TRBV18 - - TGTGCCAGCTCACCGGCTATTATGAACACTGAAGCTTTCTTT CASSPAIMNTEAFF
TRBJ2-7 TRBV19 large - TGTGCCAGTAGTTTAGGACGGGGCTCCTACGAGCAGTACTTC CASSLGRGSYEQYF